This section outlines one TCR beta chain sequence together with its context. Antigen: not known. The tumor samples were collected prior to definitive surgery or chemotherapy. This specimen belongs to a study of high-grade serous ovarian cancer treatment subgroups. Background on the study: Each sample yielded on average roughly 7,500 unique TCR beta rearrangements from about 15,000 reads.

Assay: immunoSEQ multiplex PCR; the TCRdb copy retains only in-frame clones and omits some. The sample has thousands of clones; approximately 78% are singletons. The J segment lost 3 bases and the V segment lost 1 base, leaving 6 bases of the junction unmatched. The CDR3 spans 15 residues. CDR1 is LNHDA, CDR2 SQIVND, per germline (reference sequence). General study results and limits: CDR1 and CDR2 were left unanalyzed; analyses focused on CDR3. These tumor repertoires lack spatial information from bulk sequencing. Same-patient tumor repertoires overlapped at roughly 0.095 to 0.85; different patients barely overlapped.

Sequencing input: tumor tissue. The chain uses TRBV19 and TRBJ2-7; 7 bases fit TRBD1. The receptor comes from a human donor with high-grade serous ovarian cancer. The CDR3 spells CASSIGPGGGYEQYF. CDR3 nucleotides: TGTGCCAGTAGTATAGGGCCAGGGGGTGGCTACGAGCAGTACTTC. Looking up the rest from reference TRBV19 and TRBJ2-7 gives the full variable domain: DGGITQSPKYLFRKEGQNVTLSCEQNLNHDAMYWYRQDPGQGLRLIYYSQIVNDFQKGDIAEGYSVSREKKESFPLTVTSAQKNPTAFYLCASSIGPGGGYEQYFGPGTRLTVT.